This TCR beta chain is from a study of TIL therapy for anti-PD-1-resistant metastatic lung cancer. Study at large: Median tumor PD-L1 proportion score was under 6.5%. Tumors carried a median about 1.6 non-synonymous mutations per megabase.

Sequencing used immunoSEQ v3. Each library reached some 2 million read pairs, or 5-6 million at deep level. The table came from immunoSEQ multiplex PCR; TCRdb's copy has only in-frame clones and leaves some out. The sample holds just over 45,000 clones, 79% seen once. The CDR3 totals 14 residues. V lost 4 bases and J 1 base, leaving 11 bases between the germline ends. Germline values: CDR1 SGHRS, CDR2 YFSETQ. Time point indicated: pre-treatment sample, taken before nivolumab and TIL therapy. This sample comprised blood, obtained at baseline. This TCR derives from a man aged 65 to 85 with non-small cell lung cancer. The rearrangement joins TRBV5-1 to TRBJ1-1; no clear D gene. CDR3 nucleotides: TGCGCCAGCAGCGATACTGCGGGGAACACTGAAGCTTTCTTT. The encoded protein is CASSDTAGNTEAFF.